A selection of T cell receptor beta chains follows, all from one sample in a study of CD8+ T cells in alopecia areata. Repertoires were generated with immunoSEQ multiplex PCR, while TCRdb's copy carries only in-frame clones and drops some. The sample includes about 190,000 clones, approximately 56% of them seen just once. Here the sequenced sample was CD4+ T cells sorted from blood, taken at week 4, from a patient treated with tofacitinib. Source of these receptors: a human donor with alopecia areata. Each CDR3 is given with its conserved first and last residue. The D gene is left open where the match is weak. Size is omitted from some rows. Given values are once, few, many or a class for expanded clones.

CASSAWGSGTDTQYF,TGTGCCAGTAGTGCCTGGGGCTCCGGCACAGATACGCAGTATTTT,TRBV19,15,few,TRBJ2-3,.
CASRQQNLGYGYTF,TGTGCCAGCCGGCAACAGAACTTGGGGTATGGCTACACCTTC,TRBV6-5,14,few,TRBJ1-2,.
CSSSGTDFYNEQFF,TGCAGCAGCTCCGGGACAGATTTTTACAATGAGCAGTTCTTC,TRBV29-1,14,.,TRBJ2-1,TRBD1
CASSHRRYQPQHF,TGTGCCAGCAGTCACAGGAGGTATCAGCCCCAGCATTTT,TRBV27,13,few,TRBJ1-5,.
CASRTQKPQHF,TGTGCCAGCAGGACTCAGAAGCCCCAGCATTTT,TRBV28,11,.,TRBJ1-5,.
CSVGDRRDQPQHF,TGCAGCGTCGGGGACAGGAGGGATCAGCCCCAGCATTTT,TRBV29-1,13,.,TRBJ1-5,TRBD1
CASSRLRDQPQHF,TGTGCCAGCAGCCGATTACGGGATCAGCCCCAGCATTTT,TRBV6-6,13,.,TRBJ1-5,.
CASSEGQPYEKLFF,TGTGCCAGCAGTGAAGGACAGCCCTATGAAAAACTGTTTTTT,TRBV2,14,.,TRBJ1-4,.
CASSYSTLRQPQHF,TGTGCCAGCAGTTACTCGACCCTAAGGCAGCCCCAGCATTTT,TRBV6-6,14,.,TRBJ1-5,.
CASRTSGRYEQYF,TGCGCCAGTAGGACTAGCGGGAGGTACGAGCAGTACTTC,TRBV5-1,13,few,TRBJ2-7,TRBD2
CASSLGLPGWNEQYF,TGCGCCAGCAGCTTGGGACTCCCGGGGTGGAACGAGCAGTACTTC,TRBV5-1,15,few,TRBJ2-7,.
CASSHRGGGYTF,TGCGCCAGCAGCCACAGGGGAGGAGGCTACACCTTC,TRBV5-1,12,few,TRBJ1-2,TRBD1
CAWSVLTGGQTQYF,TGTGCCTGGAGTGTACTGACAGGGGGGCAGACCCAGTACTTC,TRBV30,14,.,TRBJ2-5,TRBD1
CSVQDRPRSGELFF,TGCAGCGTTCAGGACCGGCCCCGGAGCGGGGAGCTGTTTTTT,TRBV29-1,14,.,TRBJ2-2,.
CASSSGPTDTQYF,TGTGCCAGCAGTAGTGGGCCCACAGATACGCAGTATTTT,TRBV28,13,few,TRBJ2-3,.
CASSLRNSGLEAFF,TGTGCCAGCAGTTTAAGGAATTCCGGGCTTGAAGCTTTCTTT,TRBV27,14,.,TRBJ1-1,.